Sequencing of this TCR beta chain was carried out in a study of T cells in localized non-small cell lung cancer. Study observations and caveats: Adjacent lung exhibited a median of about 50 among the 100 most abundant tumor clones. Tumor showed lower T cell clonality than uninvolved adjacent lung, where it was highest. Sequencing was restricted to one tumor region; therefore, heterogeneity remains possible.

Trimming removed 2 bases from V and 2 bases from J, with 11 bases in between. CDR3 length equals 15 residues. Germline CDR1 reads MDHEN; CDR2 reads SYDVKM. This clone came up once. The antigen is not known. Clones were read by immunoSEQ multiplex PCR, and TCRdb kept only the in-frame ones, dropping some. The table shows under 20,000 clones, with about 87% occurring only once. V is TRBV28 and J is TRBJ2-3; TRBD2 is a possible D gene (5 bases). The source was peripheral blood mononuclear cells, collected before any cancer treatment. This sequence was found in a male donor aged 60 or over with stage II lung adenocarcinoma. CDR3 DNA sequence: TGTGCCAGCAGTTTAGGAGCGGCTTACACAGATACGCAGTATTTT. Translating it yields CASSLGAAYTDTQYF.